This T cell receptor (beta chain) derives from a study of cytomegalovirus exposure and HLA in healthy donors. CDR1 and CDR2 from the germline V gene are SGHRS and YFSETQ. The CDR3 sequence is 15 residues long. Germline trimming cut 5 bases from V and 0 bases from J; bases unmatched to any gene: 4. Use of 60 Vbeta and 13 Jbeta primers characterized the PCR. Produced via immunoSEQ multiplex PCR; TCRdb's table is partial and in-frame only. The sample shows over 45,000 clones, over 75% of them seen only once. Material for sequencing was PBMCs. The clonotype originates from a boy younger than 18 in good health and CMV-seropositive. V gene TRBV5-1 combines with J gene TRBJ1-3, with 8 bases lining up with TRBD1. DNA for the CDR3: TGCGCCAGCAGAAGAGGGACAGGCTCTGGAAACACCATATATTTT. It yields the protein CASRRGTGSGNTIYF.